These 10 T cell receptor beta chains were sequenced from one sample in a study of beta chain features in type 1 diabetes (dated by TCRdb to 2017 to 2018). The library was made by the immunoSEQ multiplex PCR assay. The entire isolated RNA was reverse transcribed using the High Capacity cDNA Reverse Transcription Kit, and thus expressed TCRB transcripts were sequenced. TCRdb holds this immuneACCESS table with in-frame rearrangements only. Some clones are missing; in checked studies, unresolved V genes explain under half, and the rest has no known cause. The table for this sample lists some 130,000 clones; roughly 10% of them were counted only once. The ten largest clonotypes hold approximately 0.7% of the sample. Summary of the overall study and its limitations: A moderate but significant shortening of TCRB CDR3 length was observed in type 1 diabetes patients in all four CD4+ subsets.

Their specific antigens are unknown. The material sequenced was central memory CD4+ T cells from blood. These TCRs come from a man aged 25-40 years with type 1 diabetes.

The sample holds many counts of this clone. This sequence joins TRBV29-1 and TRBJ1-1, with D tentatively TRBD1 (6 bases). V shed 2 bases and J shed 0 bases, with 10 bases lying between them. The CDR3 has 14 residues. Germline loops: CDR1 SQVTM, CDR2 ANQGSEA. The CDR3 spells CSVERGIVNTEAFF. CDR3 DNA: TGCAGCGTTGAAAGGGGGATAGTGAACACTGAAGCTTTCTTT. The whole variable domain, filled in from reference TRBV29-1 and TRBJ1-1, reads SAVISQKPSRDICQRGTSLTIQCQVDSQVTMMFWYRQQPGQSLTLIATANQGSEATYESGFVIDKFPISRPNLTFSTLTVSNMSPEDSSIYLCSVERGIVNTEAFFGQGTRLTVV.

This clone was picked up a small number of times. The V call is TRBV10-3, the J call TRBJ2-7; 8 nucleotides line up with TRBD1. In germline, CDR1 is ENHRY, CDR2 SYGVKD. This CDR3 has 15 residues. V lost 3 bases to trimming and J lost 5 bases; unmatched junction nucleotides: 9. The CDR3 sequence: CAISDSRTGNDEQYF. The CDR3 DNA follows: TGTGCCATCAGTGACTCCCGGACAGGGAACGACGAGCAGTACTTC.

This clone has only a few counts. The CDR3 reads CASSQESEARVAFF. Here the CDR3 DNA reads TGTGCCAGCAGCCAAGAGTCTGAGGCCCGCGTAGCTTTCTTT. V and J are TRBV5-4 and TRBJ1-1; D is unresolved. The CDR3 length is 14 residues. The V end lost 4 bases, the J end lost 10 bases, and 20 bases lay between the germline ends. Germline lookup yields CDR1 SGHNT and CDR2 YYREEE (reference sequence). Filled out from reference TRBV5-4 and TRBJ1-1, the complete variable domain reads ETGVTQSPTHLIKTRGQQVTLRCSSQSGHNTVSWYQQALGQGPQFIFQYYREEENGRGNFPPRFSGLQFPNYSSELNVNALELDDSALYLCASSQESEARVAFFGQGTRLTVV.

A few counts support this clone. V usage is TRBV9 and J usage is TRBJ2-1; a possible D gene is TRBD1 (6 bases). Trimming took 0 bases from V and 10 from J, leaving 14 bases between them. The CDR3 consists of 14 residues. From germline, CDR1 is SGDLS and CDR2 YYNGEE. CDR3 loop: CASSVEDRFREQFF. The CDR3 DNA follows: TGTGCCAGCAGCGTAGAAGACAGGTTTAGGGAGCAGTTCTTC.

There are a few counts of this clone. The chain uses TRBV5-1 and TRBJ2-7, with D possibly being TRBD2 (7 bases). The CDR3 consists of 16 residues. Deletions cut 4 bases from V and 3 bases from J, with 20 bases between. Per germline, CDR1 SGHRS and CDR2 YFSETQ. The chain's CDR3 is CASSGNRGGDNYEQYF. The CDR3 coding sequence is TGCGCCAGCAGCGGTAACCGCGGGGGCGACAACTACGAGCAGTACTTC.

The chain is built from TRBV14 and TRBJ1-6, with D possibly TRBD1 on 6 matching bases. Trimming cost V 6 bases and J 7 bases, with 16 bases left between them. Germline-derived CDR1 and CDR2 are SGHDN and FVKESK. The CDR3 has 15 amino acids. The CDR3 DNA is TGTGCCAGCAGTCGATTACAGGGCGAGAATTCACCCCTCCACTTT. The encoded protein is CASSRLQGENSPLHF.

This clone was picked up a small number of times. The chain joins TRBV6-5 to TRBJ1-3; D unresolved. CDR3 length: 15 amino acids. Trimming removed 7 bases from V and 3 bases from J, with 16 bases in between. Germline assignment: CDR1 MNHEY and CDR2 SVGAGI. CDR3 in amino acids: CASTLDSILGNTIYF. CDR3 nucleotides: TGTGCCAGCACCCTAGACTCCATACTTGGAAACACCATATATTTT.

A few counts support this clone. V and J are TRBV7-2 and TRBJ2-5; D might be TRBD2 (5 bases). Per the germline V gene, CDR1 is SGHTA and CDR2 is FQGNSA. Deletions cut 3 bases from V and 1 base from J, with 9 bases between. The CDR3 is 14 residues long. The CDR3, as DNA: TGTGCCAGCAGCTTTTCAGGACTCCAAGAGACCCAGTACTTC. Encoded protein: CASSFSGLQETQYF.

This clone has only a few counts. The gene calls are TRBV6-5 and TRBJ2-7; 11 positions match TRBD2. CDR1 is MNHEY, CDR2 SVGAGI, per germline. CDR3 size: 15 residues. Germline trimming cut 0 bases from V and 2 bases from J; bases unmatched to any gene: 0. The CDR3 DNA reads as TGTGCCAGCAGTTACTCGACTAGCGGGACCTACGAGCAGTACTTC. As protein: CASSYSTSGTYEQYF.

The CDR3 protein is CASHGTGGASDTQYF. CDR3 nucleotide sequence: TGCGCCAGCCATGGGACGGGGGGAGCGTCGGATACGCAGTATTTT. This chain joins TRBV5-1 and TRBJ2-3, with 7 bases fitting TRBD2. V shed 7 bases and J 6 bases; nucleotides not matched to a gene: 14. There are 15 residues in the CDR3. Germline CDR1 reads SGHRS; CDR2 reads YFSETQ. The full variable domain, in which reference TRBV5-1 and TRBJ2-3 provide the parts outside the CDR3, is KAGVTQTPRYLIKTRGQQVTLSCSPISGHRSVSWYQQTPGQGLQFLFEYFSETQRNKGNFPGRFSGRQFSNSRSEMNVSTLELGDSALYLCASHGTGGASDTQYFGPGTRLTVL.